This T cell receptor (beta chain) was obtained from a study of OX40 agonist ivuxolimab in advanced cancers. Across the study: Patients got intravenous ivuxolimab at 0.01 to 10 mg/kg every 2 weeks.

The repertoire was sequenced with immunoSEQ multiplex PCR; TCRdb's copy has only in-frame clones and lacks some. The table lists 65,000 to 80,000 clones, 65% to 90% of them singletons. Study findings and constraints: At doses 0.1 to 3.0 mg/kg, CD4+ and CD8+ clones expanded.

As concerns this clone: Its antigen is currently unknown.

The TCR was taken from an adult with an advanced solid tumor such as melanoma, head and neck, liver or kidney cancer. The specimen was CD4+ or CD8+ T cells sorted from blood, collected in a trial of the OX40 agonist ivuxolimab.

CDR3 coding DNA: TGTGCCAGCAGCCCAGGGGGAGCGGGCTACACCTTC. Translated, it gives CASSPGGAGYTF. The chain employs TRBV7-2 and TRBJ1-2; 7 nucleotides line up with TRBD1. CDR1 and CDR2 from the germline V gene are SGHTA and FQGNSA. The CDR3 is made up of 12 amino acids. Germline trimming cut 5 bases from V and 8 bases from J; bases unmatched to any gene: 5.